Listed below are T cell receptor beta chains from one sample, sequenced in a study of cytomegalovirus exposure and HLA in healthy donors. The protocol was immunoSEQ multiplex PCR, while the TCRdb copy is restricted to in-frame clones and leaves out a portion. The repertoire holds roughly 140,000 clones, with 70% to 85% as singletons. Sequenced sample: PBMCs. These receptors all come from a woman between 50 and 59 years old in good health and CMV-seropositive. CDR3s include the opening cysteine and the closing phenylalanine or tryptophan. Each record gives: clone size, J gene, V gene, CDR3 protein. For some rows the clone size is stated as once, few or many, or as a class when expanded; others skip it.

.	TRBJ1-4	TRBV5-1	CASSAAGGSEKLFF
.	TRBJ2-1	TRBV27	CASTIRGDLISSYNEQFF
once	TRBJ1-2	TRBV5-1	CASSLDGSTVGYTF
.	TRBJ2-3	TRBV5-1	CASSLVGGGTDTQYF
.	TRBJ2-7	TRBV5-1	CASSATPAGGPTYEQYF
.	TRBJ1-3	TRBV7-8	CASSLFDRPSGNTIYF
.	TRBJ2-4	TRBV7-2	CASSAGGQRGKNIQYF
.	TRBJ1-2	TRBV5-6	CASSPGSNYGYTF
.	TRBJ2-1	TRBV7-2	CASSLDDRGLYNEQFF
.	TRBJ2-7	TRBV5-8	CASRRTGSNEQYF
.	TRBJ1-5	TRBV21-1	CASSTRTGSNQPQHF
once	TRBJ1-4	TRBV2	CASMAGYEKLFF
.	TRBJ1-1	TRBV19	CASSINRDTEAFF
.	TRBJ1-2	TRBV30	CAFTLSGGRGYGYTF
.	TRBJ2-3	TRBV12-2	CASRRSGTRIPPDTQYF
.	TRBJ2-2	TRBV2	CASSFGGDTGELFF
.	TRBJ2-7	TRBV5-6	CASTRGSRYEQYF
.	TRBJ1-4	TRBV7-2	CASSSVPNHEKLFF
few	TRBJ2-7	TRBV9	CASSVAGGPYEQYF
.	TRBJ2-3	TRBV5-1	CASSYRGGDTDTQYF
.	TRBJ2-4	TRBV4-2	CASSQGRQGDIQYF
.	TRBJ2-7	TRBV2	CASTRSGGDFYEQYF
.	TRBJ2-3	TRBV5-1	CASSLEASSDTQYF
.	TRBJ1-5	TRBV7-8	CASSATGGRDQPQHF
.	TRBJ2-7	TRBV7-2	CASSLNWRGIYEQYF
few	TRBJ1-6	TRBV2	CASSPEATGNSPLHF
.	TRBJ1-1	TRBV28	CASRPSTGTEAFF
.	TRBJ2-2	TRBV15	CATSSSGTANTGELFF
.	TRBJ2-7	TRBV4-1	CASSQQRTGNYEQYF